The 5 T cell receptor beta chains presented below share a single source sample, sequenced in a study of CD8 T cells in Susac syndrome. The authors reverse transcribed roughly 0.5 to 1 ug RNA with random hexamers. TCRdb used MiXCR to reprocess the immunoSEQ multiplex PCR reads, holding one entry per CDR3 protein. This sample has over 65,000 distinct CDR3 sequences; 85% to 95% occur once, and the top ten carry about 0.53%. Sequences were obtained from CD4+ T cells from PBMCs. The source of these receptors is a human donor with Susac syndrome.

This chain connects TRBV5-4 to TRBJ1-6, with 7 nucleotides matching TRBD1. Trimming removed 2 bases from V and 7 bases from J; junction bases left unmatched: 3. Germline V gene data show CDR1 as SGHNT and CDR2 as YYREEE (reference sequence). The CDR3 runs to 14 residues. CDR3 residues: CASSFTRGNSPLHF. CDR3 in DNA: TGTGCCAGCAGCTTTACCAGGGGGAATTCACCCCTCCACTTT.

The chain is built from TRBV6-5 and TRBJ1-6, with D possibly matching TRBD1 (6 bases). Trimming pared 5 bases from V and 6 bases from J, leaving 14 bases between. This CDR3 region has 15 residues. The germline V gene has CDR1 MNHEY and CDR2 SVGAGI. As DNA, the CDR3 is TGTGCCAGCAGTCCCCCTTCGGGGGCTAATTCACCCCTCCACTTT. It is translated as CASSPPSGANSPLHF.

This chain connects TRBV25-1 to TRBJ1-2; D call uncertain. The length of the CDR3 is 13 residues. With 4 bases removed from V and 4 bases from J, the gap between germline ends came to 10 bases. Germline V gene data show CDR1 as MGHDK and CDR2 as SYGVNS. The CDR3 DNA sequence: TGTGCCAGCAGTGCGGGCAGCGCCTATGGCTACACCTTC. It yields the protein CASSAGSAYGYTF.

This sequence joins TRBV2 and TRBJ1-2; D is undetermined. CDR3 size: 14 residues. CDR1 and CDR2 (germline): SNHLY, FYNNEI. Deletions cut 7 bases from V and 8 bases from J, with 20 bases between. For the CDR3, the DNA is TGTGCCAGCATCCCGGTGGGATTCGGGGAAGGCTACACCTTC. This gives the protein CASIPVGFGEGYTF.

The chain couples TRBV5-1 to TRBJ1-1; no definite D call. Germline-derived CDR1 and CDR2 are SGHRS and YFSETQ. V was trimmed by 6 bases and J by 1 base, leaving 13 bases between them. This CDR3 is 14 amino acids long. The CDR3 is CASNLGSSNTEAFF. The CDR3, as DNA: TGCGCCAGCAACCTGGGCAGTTCGAACACTGAAGCTTTCTTT.